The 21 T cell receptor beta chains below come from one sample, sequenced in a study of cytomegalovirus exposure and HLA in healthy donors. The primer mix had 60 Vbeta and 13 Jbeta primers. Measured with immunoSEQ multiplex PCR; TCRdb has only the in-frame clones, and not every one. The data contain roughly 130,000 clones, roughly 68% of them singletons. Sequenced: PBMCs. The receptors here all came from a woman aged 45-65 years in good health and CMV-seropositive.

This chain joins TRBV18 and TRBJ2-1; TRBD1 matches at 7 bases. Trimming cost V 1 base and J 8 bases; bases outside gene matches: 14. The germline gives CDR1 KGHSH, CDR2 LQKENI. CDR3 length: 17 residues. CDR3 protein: CASSPQSWTGPRDEQFF. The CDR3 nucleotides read TGTGCCAGCTCACCACAAAGTTGGACAGGTCCGCGGGATGAGCAGTTCTTC.

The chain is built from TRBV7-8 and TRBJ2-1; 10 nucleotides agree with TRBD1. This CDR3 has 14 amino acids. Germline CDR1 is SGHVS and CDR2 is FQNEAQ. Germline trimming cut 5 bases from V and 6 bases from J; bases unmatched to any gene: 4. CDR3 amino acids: CASSRTGGGNEQFF. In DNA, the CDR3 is TGTGCCAGCAGCCGGACAGGGGGGGGCAATGAGCAGTTCTTC.

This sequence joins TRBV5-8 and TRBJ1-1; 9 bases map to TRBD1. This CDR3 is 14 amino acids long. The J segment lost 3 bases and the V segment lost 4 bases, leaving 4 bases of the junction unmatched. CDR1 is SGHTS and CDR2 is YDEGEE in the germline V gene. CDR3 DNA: TGTGCCAGCAGCGTCAGACAGGGGGACACTGAAGCTTTCTTT. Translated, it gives CASSVRQGDTEAFF.

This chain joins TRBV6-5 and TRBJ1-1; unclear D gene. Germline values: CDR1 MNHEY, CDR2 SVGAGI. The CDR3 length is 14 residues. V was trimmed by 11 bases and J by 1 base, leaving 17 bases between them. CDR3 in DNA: TGTGCCTGCAAGCCCGGTCGGGGGAACACTGAAGCTTTCTTT. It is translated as CACKPGRGNTEAFF.

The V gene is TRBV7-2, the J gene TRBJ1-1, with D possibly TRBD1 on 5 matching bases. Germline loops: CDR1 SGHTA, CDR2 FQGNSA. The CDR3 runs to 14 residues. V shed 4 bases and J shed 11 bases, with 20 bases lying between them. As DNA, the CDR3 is TGTGCCAGCAGCTCTACTCCTGGGGCCGGGGGGGCTTTCTTT. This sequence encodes CASSSTPGAGGAFF.

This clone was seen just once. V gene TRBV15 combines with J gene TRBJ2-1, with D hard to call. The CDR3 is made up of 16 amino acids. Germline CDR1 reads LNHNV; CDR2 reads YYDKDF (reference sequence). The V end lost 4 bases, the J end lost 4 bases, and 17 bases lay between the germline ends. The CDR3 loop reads CATSTLPIEVYNEQFF. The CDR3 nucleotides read TGTGCCACCAGCACGCTCCCAATAGAGGTGTACAATGAGCAGTTCTTC.

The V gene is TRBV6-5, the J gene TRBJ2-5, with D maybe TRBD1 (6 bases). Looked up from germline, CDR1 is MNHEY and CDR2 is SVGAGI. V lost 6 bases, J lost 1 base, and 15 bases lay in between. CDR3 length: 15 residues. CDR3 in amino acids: CASSSAMTGQETQYF. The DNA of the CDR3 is TGTGCCAGCAGCTCCGCTATGACAGGCCAAGAGACCCAGTACTTC.

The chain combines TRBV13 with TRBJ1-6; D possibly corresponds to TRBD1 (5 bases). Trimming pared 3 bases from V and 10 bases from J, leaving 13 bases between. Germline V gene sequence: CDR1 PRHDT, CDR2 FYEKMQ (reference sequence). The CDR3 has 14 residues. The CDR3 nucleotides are TGTGCCAGCAGCTTGGGAGGGGCGAGGTCACCCCTCCACTTT. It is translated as CASSLGGARSPLHF.

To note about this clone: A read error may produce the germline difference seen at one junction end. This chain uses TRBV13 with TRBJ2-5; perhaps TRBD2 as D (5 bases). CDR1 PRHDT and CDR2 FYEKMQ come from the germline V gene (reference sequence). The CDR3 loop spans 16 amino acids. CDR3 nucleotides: TGTGCCCGCAGCTCGCGCCACCGAGGGTCCCTAGAGACCCAGTACTTC. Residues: CARSSRHRGSLETQYF.

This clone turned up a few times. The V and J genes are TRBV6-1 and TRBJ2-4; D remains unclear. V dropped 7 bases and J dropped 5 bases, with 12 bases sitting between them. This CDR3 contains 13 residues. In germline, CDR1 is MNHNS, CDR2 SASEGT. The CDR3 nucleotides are TGTGCCAGCAACACGAGGAAAGAAAACATTCAGTACTTC. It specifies CASNTRKENIQYF.

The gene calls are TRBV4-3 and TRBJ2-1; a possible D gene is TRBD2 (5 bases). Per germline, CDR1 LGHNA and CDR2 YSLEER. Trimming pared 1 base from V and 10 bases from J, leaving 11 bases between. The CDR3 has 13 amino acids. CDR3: CASSQAALGEQFF. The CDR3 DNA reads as TGCGCCAGCAGCCAAGCAGCACTAGGGGAGCAGTTCTTC.

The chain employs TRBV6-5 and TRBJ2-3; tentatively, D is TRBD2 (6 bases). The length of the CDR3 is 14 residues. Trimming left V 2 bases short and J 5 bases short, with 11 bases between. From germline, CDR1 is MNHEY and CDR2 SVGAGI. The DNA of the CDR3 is TGTGCCAGCAGTTACGCGACTAGACGAGATACGCAGTATTTT. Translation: CASSYATRRDTQYF.

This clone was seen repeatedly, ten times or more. CDR3 sequence: CASSFTRSQRRELFF. Written as DNA, the CDR3 is TGTGCCAGCAGCTTTACCCGAAGCCAACGTCGGGAGCTGTTTTTT. The chain employs TRBV7-6 and TRBJ2-2; no clear D. CDR1 is SGHVS, CDR2 FNYEAQ, per germline. Trimming cost V 3 bases and J 9 bases, with 17 bases left between them. The CDR3 loop spans 15 amino acids.

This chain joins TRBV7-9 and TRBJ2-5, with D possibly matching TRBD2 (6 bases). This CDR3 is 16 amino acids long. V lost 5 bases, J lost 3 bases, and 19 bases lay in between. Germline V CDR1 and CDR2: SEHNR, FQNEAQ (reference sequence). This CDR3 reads CASSLPGESGKETQYF. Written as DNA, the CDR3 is TGTGCCAGCAGCCTACCGGGGGAAAGCGGAAAAGAGACCCAGTACTTC.

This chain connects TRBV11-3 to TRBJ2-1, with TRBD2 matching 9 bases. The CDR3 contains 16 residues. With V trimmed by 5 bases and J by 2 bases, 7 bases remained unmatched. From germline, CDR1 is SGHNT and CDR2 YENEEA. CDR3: CASSANLAGTYNEQFF. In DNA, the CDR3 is TGTGCCAGCAGCGCTAACCTAGCGGGGACCTACAATGAGCAGTTCTTC.

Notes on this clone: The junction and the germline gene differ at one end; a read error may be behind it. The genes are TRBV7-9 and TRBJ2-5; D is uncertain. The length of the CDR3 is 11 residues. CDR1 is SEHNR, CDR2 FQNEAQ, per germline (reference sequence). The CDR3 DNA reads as TGTTCCAGCAGCTCTGAAGAGACCCAGTACTTC. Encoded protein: CSSSSEETQYF.

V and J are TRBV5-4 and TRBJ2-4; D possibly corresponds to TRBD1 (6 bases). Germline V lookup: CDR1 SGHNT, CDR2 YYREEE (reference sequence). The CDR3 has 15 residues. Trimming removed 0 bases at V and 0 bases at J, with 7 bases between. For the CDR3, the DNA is TGTGCCAGCAGCTTGGGGGGGCTAGCCAAAAACATTCAGTACTTC. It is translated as CASSLGGLAKNIQYF. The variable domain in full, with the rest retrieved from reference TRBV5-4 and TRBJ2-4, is ETGVTQSPTHLIKTRGQQVTLRCSSQSGHNTVSWYQQALGQGPQFIFQYYREEENGRGNFPPRFSGLQFPNYSSELNVNALELDDSALYLCASSLGGLAKNIQYFGAGTRLSVL.

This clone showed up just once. CDR3 sequence: CASSLGLAGQYNEQFF. In nucleotides, the CDR3 is TGTGCCAGCAGCTTGGGGCTAGCGGGGCAGTACAATGAGCAGTTCTTC. The V call is TRBV5-4, the J call TRBJ2-1; 9 nucleotides match TRBD2. V shed 0 bases, J shed 4 bases, and the junction held 5 bases outside the gene matches. The CDR3 totals 16 residues. Germline V lookup: CDR1 SGHNT, CDR2 YYREEE (reference sequence).

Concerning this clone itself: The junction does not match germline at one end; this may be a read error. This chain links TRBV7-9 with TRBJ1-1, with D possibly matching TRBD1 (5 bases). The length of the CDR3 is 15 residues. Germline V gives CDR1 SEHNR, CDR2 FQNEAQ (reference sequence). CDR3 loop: CSSSSPGQGRTEAFF. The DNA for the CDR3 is TGTTCCAGCAGTTCCCCTGGGCAGGGTCGCACTGAAGCTTTCTTT.

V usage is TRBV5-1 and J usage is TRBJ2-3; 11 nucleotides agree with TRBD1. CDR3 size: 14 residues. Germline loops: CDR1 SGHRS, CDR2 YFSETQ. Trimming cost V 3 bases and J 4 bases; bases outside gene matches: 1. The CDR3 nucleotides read TGCGCCAGCAGCTGGGACAGGGGGTCAGATACGCAGTATTTT. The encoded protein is CASSWDRGSDTQYF.

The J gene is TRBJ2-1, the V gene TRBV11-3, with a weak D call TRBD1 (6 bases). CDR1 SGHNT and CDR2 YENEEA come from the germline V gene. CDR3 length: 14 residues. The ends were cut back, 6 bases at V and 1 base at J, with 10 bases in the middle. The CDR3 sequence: CASRGASSYNEQFF. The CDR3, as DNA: TGTGCCAGCAGGGGGGCATCTTCCTACAATGAGCAGTTCTTC. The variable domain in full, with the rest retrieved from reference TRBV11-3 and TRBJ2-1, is EAGVVQSPRYKIIEKKQPVAFWCNPISGHNTLYWYLQNLGQGPELLIRYENEEAVDDSQLPKDRFSAERLKGVDSTLKIQPAELGDSAVYLCASRGASSYNEQFFGPGTRLTVL.